The clone carrying this T cell receptor beta chain came up a few times. Its specificity is not known. The V gene's germline CDR1 is MNHNS and CDR2 SASEGT. This CDR3 has 15 amino acids. The V and J ends lost 7 bases and 0 bases, in that order; junction bases with no gene match: 4. This entry belongs to a study of T cells in Graves' hyperthyroidism and ophthalmopathy. Across the whole study: The initial diagnosis was the point when peripheral blood was collected, ahead of any treatment.

A patient was excluded if there was uncontrolled infection, other autoimmune disease, pregnancy or lactation. Regions amplified from RNA transcripts were the TCR beta CDR3 regions. The HTBI primer set drove a first-round RT-PCR of the TCR CDR3. TCRdb analysed the multiplex PCR reads with MiXCR anew, one entry per CDR3 protein. The table lists about 300,000 distinct CDR3 sequences, 15% to 20% of them singletons. Findings and caveats of the study: Stable hyperthyroidism was told apart from ophthalmopathy by a model built on 13 V-J features.

The sequence was obtained from a man aged 45 to 65 with Graves' ophthalmopathy. The chain combines TRBV6-1 with TRBJ2-2; TRBD2 agrees at 8 bases. The material sequenced was blood. CDR3 region: CASTERGSNTGELFF. CDR3 bases: TGTGCCAGCACCGAGCGGGGGTCGAACACCGGGGAGCTGTTTTTT.